The T cell receptor beta chain described here comes from a study of blood T cell repertoires in COVID-19. Across the study: Nucleic acid was either cDNA or gDNA, and it came from T cells, B-cell-depleted T cells, or PBMCs.

CDR1 is SGHVS, CDR2 FQNEAQ, per germline. Trimming cost V 1 base and J 0 bases; bases outside gene matches: 1. The CDR3 is 16 amino acids. Per the original methods: Amplification from reference gene primers served as the basis for estimated nucleated cell counts. Here immunoSEQ multiplex PCR was the method, and the copy in TCRdb shows in-frame clones only, minus some. V, J and clone size reflect that table, while D and trimming were determined from the DNA. The top ten hold about 12% of the sample, which has approximately 210,000 clones, roughly four fifths seen once. The chain uses TRBV7-8 and TRBJ2-3, with 10 bases aligning to TRBD2. The sample was peripheral blood. The TCR was taken from a woman in her 40s with acute or convalescent COVID-19. CDR3 sequence reads: CASSLGTSGSTDTQYF. The CDR3 DNA sequence: TGTGCCAGCAGCTTAGGGACTAGCGGTAGCACAGATACGCAGTATTTT.